This T cell receptor beta chain was sequenced during a study of T-cell memory formation after mild COVID-19. Study-wide background: Each donor largely had its own TCR clusters.

The V gene's germline CDR1 is SGHDT and CDR2 YYEEEE. The CDR3 totals 17 residues. The V end was cut by 1 base, the J end by 1 base, with 14 bases between. Findings and caveats of the study: Cross-reactive memory apparently joined, as some responding clones appeared in pre-infection memory. Clones that contracted from day 15 to 85 had balanced CD4/CD8; later expanders were CD4+ biased. Second-wave clones with a day 37 peak had unconfirmed SARS-CoV-2 specificity.

TCRdb reprocessed the 5' RACE reads via MiXCR and lists one record per CDR3 protein. The profile shows about 400,000 distinct CDR3 sequences, less than 25% of them singletons. This clonotype came up a few times. Antigen: not known. The chain carries TRBV5-6 and TRBJ2-2, with a possible D match to TRBD2 (6 bases). Sequenced: PBMCs or a T cell subset sorted from them (not recorded which). This clonotype originated in an adult woman who had mild COVID-19 (a few samples of this study predate the infection). Cell type and time point are not known. CDR3 DNA sequence: TGTGCCAGCAGCTTGCTGGCTCGGCGGGAGAACACCGGGGAGCTGTTTTTT. Encoded protein: CASSLLARRENTGELFF.